There are a few counts of the clone carrying this T cell receptor (beta chain). The data are from a study of beta chain features in type 1 diabetes. J lost 2 bases, V lost 5 bases, and 6 bases had no gene match. The CDR3 has 14 residues. Germline CDR1 SGHDT, CDR2 YYEEEE. Investigators reverse transcribed all isolated RNA, so they sequenced expressed TCRB transcripts. Clones were sequenced by immunoSEQ multiplex PCR, and TCRdb holds only the in-frame ones, with some missing. The sample yields over 65,000 clones, 30% to 40% seen once. The sequence derives from a woman aged 18 to 35 in good health. Sequencing was done on a sample of stem cell memory CD4+ T cells from blood. The chain joins TRBV5-6 to TRBJ1-2; 7 bases map to TRBD1. CDR3 nucleotides: TGTGCCAGCAGAAACAGGGGATTGAACTATGGCTACACCTTC. Protein sequence: CASRNRGLNYGYTF.